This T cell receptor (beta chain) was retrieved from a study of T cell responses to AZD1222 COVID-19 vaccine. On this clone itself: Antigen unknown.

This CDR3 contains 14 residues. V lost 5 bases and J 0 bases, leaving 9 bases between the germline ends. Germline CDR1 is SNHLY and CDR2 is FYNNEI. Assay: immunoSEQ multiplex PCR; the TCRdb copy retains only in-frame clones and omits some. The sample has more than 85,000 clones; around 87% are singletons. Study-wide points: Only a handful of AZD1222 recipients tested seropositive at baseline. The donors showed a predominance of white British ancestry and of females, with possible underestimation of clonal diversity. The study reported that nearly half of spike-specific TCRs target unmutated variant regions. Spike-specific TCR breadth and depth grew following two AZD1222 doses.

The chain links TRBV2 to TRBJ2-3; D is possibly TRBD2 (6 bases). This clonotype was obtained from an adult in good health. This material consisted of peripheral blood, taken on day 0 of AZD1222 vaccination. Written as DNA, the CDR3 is TGTGCCAGCAGTTTAGCGGATAGCACAGATACGCAGTATTTT. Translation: CASSLADSTDTQYF.